This TCR beta chain was sequenced during a study of cytomegalovirus exposure and HLA in healthy donors (dated by TCRdb to 2017 to 2019). Notes on the research overall: The 650 to 800 repertoires of the first cohort and the 95 to 150 validation repertoires were produced on the same platform, according to a later analysis. To predict cytomegalovirus infection status, the study combined high-throughput TCR immunosequencing, statistical association of individual TCRs with disease status, and machine learning. The study aimed to test whether cataloging public T cell receptors could reveal signatures of past pathogen exposure. Besides the first cohort of approximately 670 subjects, a separate validation cohort made up of 120 or so different subjects was used.

The donors were included in the validation cohort of around 120 subjects, a group kept apart from the roughly 700-subject first cohort. Results and caveats for the whole study, not just this receptor: While some public TCRs were present in many individuals, most TCR sequences turned up only very rarely across donors. It was suggested by the authors that the approach could potentially be generalized to other disease states and immunological phenotypes. A later analysis found that TCRs clustered in the first cohort also tended to co-occur in the 130 or so validation repertoires, with 94% of cluster scores above 0. The study gave a list of about 150 TCR beta chains associated with cytomegalovirus. The classifier was reported to diagnose cytomegalovirus status with high specificity and sensitivity in both the original and validation cohorts. Three of the identified cytomegalovirus-associated TCR beta chains were confirmed in vitro to be specific for cytomegalovirus antigens. The validation cohort had no HLA typing available for a later analysis, so co-occurrence within that cohort was assessed over all 130 or so repertoires.

Libraries were made using the immunoSEQ multiplex PCR assay. The study's own analysis went as follows. A statistical classification framework was built for diagnosing cytomegalovirus status from the catalog of TCR beta chain sequences. The table comes from immuneACCESS by way of TCRdb, which keeps in-frame sequences with V and J called. Part of the clones is missing from these tables; in studies checked, under half for an unresolved V gene and the rest for unknown reasons. V, J and clone size were drawn from that table, and D and trimming were deduced from the DNA. The sample has 150,000 to 200,000 clones on record, around nine tenths of them singletons. Clones ranked in the top ten supply 2% to 3% of the sample. This clone came up once. This receptor's antigen is unknown. No base-level quality is on record; no much larger clone is a single base apart. Unmatched junction bases come to 17, with V trimmed by 3 bases and J by 3 bases. Inclusive of the bounding cysteine and phenylalanine, the CDR3 is 21 residues long. Here the CDR3 DNA is all that survives: 63 bases in frame from base 1. Per the germline V gene, SGDLS is the CDR1 and YYNGEE is the CDR2.

The V and J segments used are TRBV9 and TRBJ2-1; 14 junctional bases match TRBD2. The clonotype comes from a man aged 18 to 30 in good health and CMV-seropositive. Sample: PBMCs. The nucleotide sequence is TGTGCCAGCAGCGGACCTTCAGGGTACGGGACTAGCGGGAGCCTCTACAATGAGCAGTTCTTC. This is translated as CASSGPSGYGTSGSLYNEQFF. Full variable domain (CDR3 extended with the reference TRBV9 and TRBJ2-1 proteins): DSGVTQTPKHLITATGQRVTLRCSPRSGDLSVYWYQQSLDQGLQFLIQYYNGEERAKGNILERFSAQQFPDLHSELNLSSLELGDSALYFCASSGPSGYGTSGSLYNEQFFGPGTRLTVL.